This passage covers 23 T cell receptor beta chains from one sample sequenced in a study of CD4+ T cells in melanoma. The protocol was immunoSEQ multiplex PCR, while the TCRdb copy is restricted to in-frame clones and leaves out a portion. The sample records over 10,000 clones, roughly 80% being singletons. Sequences were obtained from cells from a culture (not recorded whether cultured in vitro). Every receptor here comes from a human donor with melanoma.

The chain has TRBV6-6 and TRBJ1-2, with TRBD1 matching over 7 bases. With 0 bases clipped from V and 5 bases from J, the junction kept 3 bases outside the gene matches. The CDR3 runs to 14 residues. Germline assignment: CDR1 MNHNY and CDR2 SVGAGI (reference sequence). CDR3 sequence reads: CASSYSQGVYGYTF. The CDR3 region has the DNA TGTGCCAGCAGTTACTCTCAGGGGGTATATGGCTACACCTTC.

The rearrangement uses TRBV11-3 and TRBJ2-7, with TRBD1 matching 7 bases. The CDR3 runs 14 residues. Germline lookup yields CDR1 SGHNT and CDR2 YENEEA. After removal of 5 bases from V and 3 bases from J, the junction contained 7 bases not matched to a gene. The CDR3 DNA reads as TGTGCCAGCAGCCCCGACAGGGACGACTACGAGCAGTACTTC. Encoded protein: CASSPDRDDYEQYF.

J is TRBJ2-5 and V is TRBV6-1; 7 nucleotides agree with TRBD2. Trimming cost V 5 bases and J 5 bases; bases outside gene matches: 5. The length of the CDR3 is 13 residues. Looked up from germline, CDR1 is MNHNS and CDR2 is SASEGT. The CDR3, as DNA: TGTGCCAGCAGTTATACCGGGGGGGAGACCCAGTACTTC. Its protein product is CASSYTGGETQYF.

The V gene is TRBV5-1, the J gene TRBJ2-3, with D tentatively TRBD2 (6 bases). The CDR3 is 14 amino acids. Trimming stripped 1 base from V and 5 bases from J, with 11 bases between. Germline lookup yields CDR1 SGHRS and CDR2 YFSETQ. The CDR3 here is CASSLSGPGDTQYF. CDR3 sequence (DNA): TGCGCCAGCAGCTTGAGCGGGCCGGGAGATACGCAGTATTTT.

J is TRBJ1-1 and V is TRBV7-9; unclear D gene. Deletions cut 6 bases from V and 0 bases from J, with 8 bases between. The CDR3 loop spans 13 amino acids. Germline V gene sequence: CDR1 SEHNR, CDR2 FQNEAQ (reference sequence). CDR3 sequence reads: CASSRVLNTEAFF. Here the CDR3 DNA reads TGTGCCAGCAGTCGAGTGTTGAACACTGAAGCTTTCTTT. Full variable domain (outside the CDR3, taken from reference TRBV7-9 and TRBJ1-1): DTGVSQNPRHKITKRGQNVTFRCDPISEHNRLYWYRQTLGQGPEFLTYFQNEAQLEKSRLLSDRFSAERPKGSFSTLEIQRTEQGDSAMYLCASSRVLNTEAFFGQGTRLTVV.

The V gene is TRBV6-1, the J gene TRBJ2-3, with no clear D. Germline lookup yields CDR1 MNHNS and CDR2 SASEGT. V dropped 6 bases and J dropped 3 bases, with 13 bases sitting between them. The CDR3 covers 14 residues. CDR3 nucleotides: TGTGCCAGCAGGGGAAGGGTCAATACAGATACGCAGTATTTT. Its protein is CASRGRVNTDTQYF.

The chain carries TRBV27 and TRBJ1-6, with TRBD1 as a possible D gene (6 bases). The length of the CDR3 is 15 residues. V lost 4 bases and J 7 bases, leaving 14 bases between the germline ends. Germline-derived CDR1 and CDR2 are MNHEY and SMNVEV (reference sequence). CDR3 sequence reads: CASSSQGMGNSPLHF. The CDR3 DNA sequence: TGTGCCAGCAGTTCTCAGGGGATGGGGAATTCACCCCTCCACTTT.

The rearrangement uses TRBV5-1 and TRBJ1-1, with TRBD1 identical over 10 bases. The germline gives CDR1 SGHRS, CDR2 YFSETQ. The CDR3 spans 13 residues. V dropped 5 bases and J dropped 4; count of bases not matched to a gene: 2. CDR3: CASSWTGGTEAFF. DNA of the CDR3: TGCGCCAGCAGTTGGACAGGGGGCACTGAAGCTTTCTTT.

The chain recombines TRBV11-2 with TRBJ2-7, with 8 bases fitting TRBD2. V dropped 5 bases and J dropped 2; count of bases not matched to a gene: 11. This CDR3 comprises 16 residues. The germline CDR1 and CDR2 sequences are SGHAT and FQNNGV. CDR3 amino acids: CASSLTGGVWTYEQYF. The CDR3 region has the DNA TGTGCCAGCAGCCTCACGGGGGGGGTATGGACCTACGAGCAGTACTTC.

V and J are TRBV2 and TRBJ2-5; 7 nucleotides match TRBD1. The V and J ends lost 3 bases and 1 base, in that order; junction bases with no gene match: 8. The CDR3 is made up of 16 amino acids. Germline loops: CDR1 SNHLY, CDR2 FYNNEI. The CDR3 nucleotides are TGTGCCAGCAGTGACCCGGGACAGTTAGTCCAAGAGACCCAGTACTTC. Protein product: CASSDPGQLVQETQYF.

CDR3 sequence (DNA): TGCGCCAGCAGGGGGGCAGGGGGCCCCACCGGGGAGCTGTTTTTT. This sequence encodes CASRGAGGPTGELFF. The chain has TRBV4-1 and TRBJ2-2; 8 bases agree with TRBD1. The CDR3 totals 15 residues. The V gene's germline CDR1 is MGHRA and CDR2 YSYEKL. V gave up 6 bases and J gave up 4 bases; unmatched junction bases: 7.

The chain is built from TRBV6-1 and TRBJ2-5; D unresolved. Germline-derived CDR1 and CDR2 are MNHNS and SASEGT. The CDR3 loop spans 16 amino acids. V gave up 2 bases and J gave up 3 bases, with 16 bases separating them. CDR3 sequence (DNA): TGTGCCAGCAGTGAATGGCGACTGACGGATAAAGAGACCCAGTACTTC. This gives the protein CASSEWRLTDKETQYF.

This clone was counted once. This chain links TRBV7-8 with TRBJ1-2; 10 bases are a match to TRBD1. V was pared by 5 bases and J by 8 bases, with 5 bases of the junction left unmatched. The CDR3 has 13 residues. Germline lookup yields CDR1 SGHVS and CDR2 FQNEAQ. CDR3 amino acids: CASSPGQGGGYTF. The CDR3 nucleotides are TGTGCCAGCAGCCCAGGACAGGGGGGCGGCTACACCTTC.

The rearrangement uses TRBV10-1 and TRBJ2-2, with 8 bases fitting TRBD2. Germline V gene lookup returns CDR1 WNHNN and CDR2 SYGVQD (reference sequence). CDR3 length: 15 amino acids. Trimming removed 3 bases from V and 8 bases from J; junction bases left unmatched: 8. CDR3 residues: CASSEGLAGGGELFF. CDR3 sequence (DNA): TGCGCCAGCAGTGAAGGACTAGCCGGCGGGGGGGAGCTGTTTTTT.

The chain joins TRBV19 to TRBJ1-2; a weak D match, TRBD1 (5 bases). Looked up from germline, CDR1 is LNHDA and CDR2 is SQIVND (reference sequence). CDR3 length: 13 amino acids. The V gene lost 8 bases and the J gene lost 7 bases, with 17 bases spanning the gap. DNA for the CDR3: TGTGCCAGTGGAGGCAGGGTTCTTGGTGGCTACACCTTC. Translated: CASGGRVLGGYTF.

This clone came up once. The genes are TRBV20-1 and TRBJ2-1; D is undetermined. Germline assignment: CDR1 DFQATT and CDR2 SNEGSKA (reference sequence). The CDR3 sequence is 11 residues long. V shed 3 bases and J shed 0 bases, with 0 bases lying between them. The CDR3 loop reads CSASSYNEQFF. The CDR3 region has the DNA TGCAGTGCTAGCTCCTACAATGAGCAGTTCTTC.

V is TRBV4-2 and J is TRBJ1-4, with TRBD1 as a possible D gene (5 bases). Germline CDR1 is LGHNA and CDR2 is YNFKEQ. The CDR3 spans 16 residues. Trimming took off 4 bases at V and 0 bases at J, with 12 bases between the two ends. Here the CDR3 DNA reads TGTGCCAGCAGCCCGGCGCAGGGAGCAACTAATGAAAAACTGTTTTTT. The encoded protein is CASSPAQGATNEKLFF.

This clone has just a few counts. The gene calls are TRBV4-2 and TRBJ1-1; 7 positions agree with TRBD1. The CDR3 length is 16 residues. V lost 4 bases and J lost 0; bases outside the gene matches: 8. Germline CDR1 and CDR2: LGHNA and YNFKEQ. The CDR3 nucleotides are TGTGCCAGCAGCCCCACATTTGGGACAGTGAACACTGAAGCTTTCTTT. This codes for CASSPTFGTVNTEAFF.

This clone was detected a few times. CDR3 sequence reads: CASSHRDGQPQHF. In nucleotides, the CDR3 is TGTGCCAGCAGTCACAGGGATGGCCAGCCCCAGCATTTT. The chain joins TRBV6-1 to TRBJ1-5, with a tentative D call TRBD1 (6 bases). Trimming left V 5 bases short and J 7 bases short, with 12 bases between. Germline V CDR1 and CDR2: MNHNS, SASEGT. This CDR3 region has 13 residues.

This clone is medium-sized (0.01 to 0.1%) within its sample. V usage is TRBV4-2 and J usage is TRBJ2-3; 9 positions agree with TRBD2. This CDR3 spans 17 amino acids. Trimming removed 4 bases from V and 6 bases from J; junction bases left unmatched: 14. Germline lookup yields CDR1 LGHNA and CDR2 YNFKEQ. CDR3 DNA sequence: TGTGCCAGCAGCCGATCCTCAGCGGGGGGCCTGTCGGATACGCAGTATTTT. As protein: CASSRSSAGGLSDTQYF.

This chain connects TRBV4-1 to TRBJ2-5; TRBD1 aligns across 7 bases. CDR1 and CDR2 (germline): MGHRA, YSYEKL. V lost 2 bases, J lost 2 bases, and 11 bases stayed unmatched. The CDR3 covers 17 residues. In DNA, the CDR3 is TGCGCCAGCAGCCAATTACCCTTCGGGACAGCTCAAGAGACCCAGTACTTC. As protein: CASSQLPFGTAQETQYF.

The chain recombines TRBV4-2 with TRBJ1-3; D is perhaps TRBD1 (5 bases). In germline, CDR1 is LGHNA, CDR2 YNFKEQ. The CDR3 length is 14 residues. V gave up 5 bases and J gave up 4 bases, with 12 bases separating them. The CDR3 DNA sequence: TGTGCCAGCAGCTTATCCGGGGCGGGAAACACCATATATTTT. Translation gives CASSLSGAGNTIYF.

The V gene is TRBV9, the J gene TRBJ2-2; possible D gene TRBD1, 6 bases. This CDR3 spans 17 amino acids. Germline CDR1 SGDLS, CDR2 YYNGEE. V lost 2 bases, J lost 3 bases, and 17 bases lay in between. The DNA for the CDR3 is TGTGCCAGCAGCGTGTCATTTATGGCAGGGGACACCGGGGAGCTGTTTTTT. Translation: CASSVSFMAGDTGELFF.